These T cell receptor beta chains were read from a single sample in a study of cytomegalovirus exposure and HLA in healthy donors. Assay used: immunoSEQ multiplex PCR; TCRdb lists only in-frame clones, some missing. The repertoire holds under 150,000 clones, with approximately 83% as singletons. The sample comprised PBMCs. The origin of the receptors is a girl aged 2 to 10 in good health and CMV-seronegative. CDR3s include the opening cysteine and the closing phenylalanine or tryptophan. A D gene is named only where the DNA matches it firmly. Expanded clones are given a class, and other clones once, few, many or no size at all.

j_call,clone_size,v_call,d_call,cdr3_aa,cdr3_nt
TRBJ2-3,.,TRBV7-2,TRBD2,CASSYVAGVGGDTQYF,TGTGCCAGCAGCTATGTAGCGGGAGTGGGGGGAGATACGCAGTATTTT
TRBJ2-3,.,TRBV5-1,TRBD2,CASSERLAESTDTQYF,TGCGCCAGCAGCGAAAGACTAGCGGAGAGCACAGATACGCAGTATTTT
TRBJ2-3,once,TRBV27,.,CASSLSYWGLRLQSTDTQYF,TGTGCCAGCAGTTTATCGTACTGGGGACTGAGATTACAAAGCACAGATACGCAGTATTTT
TRBJ1-5,.,TRBV5-6,.,CASSHCGGYSNQPQHF,TGTGCCAGCAGTCACTGTGGGGGGTATAGCAATCAGCCCCAGCATTTT
TRBJ2-3,.,TRBV4-2,.,CASSQTDEDITDTQYF,TGTGCCAGCAGCCAAACCGATGAGGACATCACAGATACGCAGTATTTT
TRBJ1-1,.,TRBV4-3,.,CASSQEGGGAFF,TGCGCCAGCAGCCAAGAGGGCGGAGGAGCTTTCTTT
TRBJ1-2,.,TRBV28,TRBD1,CASSFPVDRVGYGYTF,TGTGCCAGCAGTTTTCCCGTAGACAGGGTTGGCTATGGCTACACCTTC
TRBJ1-2,.,TRBV27,.,CASSFAGLGQDYGYTF,TGTGCCAGCAGTTTCGCAGGGCTCGGTCAGGACTATGGCTACACCTTC
TRBJ1-2,.,TRBV6-5,.,CASIGGDGYTF,TGTGCCAGCATTGGAGGGGATGGCTACACCTTC
TRBJ2-7,.,TRBV1,.,CTSSQTPLAGVYEQYF,TGCACCAGCAGCCAAACTCCACTAGCGGGGGTCTACGAGCAGTACTTC
TRBJ2-7,.,TRBV30,.,CAWSRLVSSYEQYF,TGTGCCTGGAGCCGACTAGTTTCGTCCTACGAGCAGTACTTC
TRBJ1-5,.,TRBV27,TRBD1,CASSLSGQGAAQPQHF,TGTGCCAGCAGTTTATCGGGACAGGGGGCAGCTCAGCCCCAGCATTTT
TRBJ1-5,few,TRBV29-1,.,CSVTDGEDQPQHF,TGCAGCGTTACGGACGGGGAGGATCAGCCCCAGCATTTT
TRBJ1-1,few,TRBV6-5,TRBD1,CASSLTGGTEAFF,TGTGCCAGCAGCTTAACAGGGGGAACTGAAGCTTTCTTT
TRBJ2-1,.,TRBV2,TRBD1,CASRGDRGENEQFF,TGTGCCAGCAGAGGGGACAGGGGAGAAAATGAGCAGTTCTTC
TRBJ2-3,.,TRBV19,TRBD2,CASSQRLASTDTQYF,TGTGCCAGTAGCCAGCGACTAGCTAGCACAGATACGCAGTATTTT
TRBJ1-1,.,TRBV7-9,.,CATPLWGGTEAFF,TGTGCCACCCCACTTTGGGGAGGGACTGAAGCTTTCTTT
TRBJ1-3,.,TRBV28,.,CASRIPSGNTIYF,TGTGCCAGCAGAATCCCATCTGGAAACACCATATATTTT
TRBJ1-5,.,TRBV6-1,.,CASSEQDYSNQPQHF,TGTGCCAGCAGTGAACAGGACTATAGCAATCAGCCCCAGCATTTT
TRBJ1-1,.,TRBV19,TRBD1,CASHLVGTAEAFF,TGTGCCAGCCACCTAGTAGGGACAGCTGAAGCTTTCTTT
TRBJ2-5,.,TRBV7-2,.,CASSSGVAVETQYF,TGTGCCAGCAGCTCCGGGGTCGCAGTAGAGACCCAGTACTTC
TRBJ2-1,.,TRBV9,TRBD2,CASSVHSLAGGRVEQFF,TGTGCCAGCAGCGTCCACAGCCTAGCGGGAGGCCGCGTTGAGCAGTTCTTC